This T cell receptor beta chain appears in the sequencing data of a study of shared clonotypes between healthy human individuals (dated by TCRdb to the early 2020s). For the wider study: A couple of women and a few men aged 18 to 49 years were included in the cohort. For each donor, CD4 naive and CD4 memory were each given three plates, CD8 naive was given two plates, and CD8 memory was given one plate. Blood TCR repertoires of about five healthy adults were deeply sequenced to estimate repertoire size and the extent of clonotype sharing between individuals. Libraries were prepared and TCR repertoires were sequenced by different laboratories using diverse techniques, in order to increase sequencing depth and limit assay-specific biases. Leukapheresis yielded between about 0.9 and 10 billion PBMCs per donor.

Using the deep immunoSEQ assay, multiplex PCR amplified TCR CDR3 regions from genomic DNA. Genomic DNA extracted from each cell subset was distributed evenly over all wells of several immunoSEQ 96-well plates, and each plate served as one replicate. For sorted subsets, about 200 ng genomic DNA, equal to 30,000 or so T cell genomes, was loaded into each replicate PCR. Purified libraries were quantified with a Qubit 3.0 fluorometer, sized on a Bioanalyzer 2100, and re-quantified with the KAPA Library Quantification kit. Each immunoSEQ 96-well plate was sequenced on its own single-read 150-cycle Illumina NextSeq 550 flow cell. In the original analysis: Because the immunoSEQ output held only junctional sequences and lacked quality scores, the filtering could not match the filtering applied to full-length reads. To assign V/J genes and CDR3, sequences were annotated using PyIR, a Python wrapper for IgBLAST v1.9, with IMGT germline references. Reads with weak V/J assignments (E-value above 1e-6), missing CDR3, stop codons, out-of-frame junctions, or ambiguous translated residues were removed. V3J clonotypes were defined as sequences sharing an identical inferred V gene, J gene, and CDR3 amino acid sequence. To compute the percentage overlap between repertoires, the number of shared unique clonotypes was divided by the size of the smaller repertoire. Richness of each repertoire was evaluated using RTK rarefaction, the Chao1 estimator, and Recon v2.1 estimates of unobserved clonotypes. For all TCRbeta clonotypes obtained by the gDNA method from four donors, generation probabilities were computed with OLGA. TCRdb mirrors the immuneACCESS table, restricted to in-frame sequences. Some clones are absent from its copies; in checked studies, under half trace to an unresolved V gene, and the reason for the others is unknown. The V and J calls and clone size are taken from that table; D and trimming were inferred from the DNA. Across this sample there are about 580,000 clones, with 98% seen only once. The ten largest clones take up less than 0.35% of the sample.

In the case of this clone: Its cognate antigen has yet to be identified. Base-call qualities are not available, and no considerably larger clone is one nucleotide away.

Relative to germline, V is 5 bases shorter and J is 6 bases shorter, with 18 bases between their ends. CDR1 and CDR2 were assigned from the germline V gene as ENHRY and SYGVKD. Measured from the cysteine to the phenylalanine, the CDR3 is 15 residues long. Only the CDR3 DNA stays, 45 bases, in frame from base 1. CD8 naive samples consisted of CD45RO-negative cells that were positively selected for CCR7, yielding a CD45RA+CCR7+ population without TemRA cells. The donors were healthy, HIV-negative adults who had no recently reported acute infections or vaccinations. All donors were Caucasian adults living in Nashville, Tennessee, USA. After blood collection by leukapheresis, PBMCs were isolated using Ficoll-Histopaque density gradient centrifugation and then cryopreserved in the vapor phase of liquid nitrogen. Analytical flow cytometry was used to check the purity and quantity of every magnetically sorted T cell population. Each sorted fraction had its genomic DNA isolated and then quantified by UV absorbance on a Nanodrop 2000c.

Beyond this particular receptor, the publication reports: Across a handful of donors, approximately 4.9% of naive CD4, 3% to 4% of naive CD8, 2.3% of memory CD4, and over 0.35% of memory CD8 clonotypes were shared. Incomplete sequencing was indicated by rarefaction of sorted-subset datasets, despite the large sequencing depth. Clonotypes shared by all four sorted-subset donors showed higher generation probabilities than non-shared clonotypes. Larger estimated clonotype richness was generally found for naive subsets than for memory subsets. The small number of donors limited the genetic and exposure-history diversity represented. Pairwise subsampling led to the expectation that sequencing depth would affect the degree of clonotype sharing among donors. Sampling was restricted to blood, and TCR repertoires in tissues likely differ from the TCR repertoires found in blood.

The rearranged chain carries TRBV10-3 and TRBJ2-3; a weak D assignment points to TRBD1 (5 bases agree). This receptor was identified in a man aged 25-45 years in good health. Sequencing was performed on naive CD8+ T cells sorted from blood. Taken with the paper, the label for cell subset or site translates to: CD45RA+CCR7+. Here is the DNA: TGTGCCATCAGTCTTCGTATGGAAGGGGTTGATACGCAGTATTTT. Translated, this gives CAISLRMEGVDTQYF.